The subject of this entry is one T cell receptor (beta chain). This record comes from a study of shared T cell receptors in the human thymus. Sequencing used immunoSEQ multiplex PCR; TCRdb keeps in-frame clones, though not all of them. This sample yields about 500,000 clones, of which around 78% are seen a single time; 0.013% belongs to the top ten. The ends were cut back, 4 bases at V and 0 bases at J, with 18 bases in the middle. This CDR3 region has 17 residues. Germline loops: CDR1 SGHNT, CDR2 YENEEA. This sample was also put to use in a study of human thymus T cells. Per that study: Thymic tissue was derived from resections collected during corrective heart surgery.

Sequenced input: thymocytes. The sequence was collected from a boy under two years old with a congenital heart defect. V is TRBV11-3 and J is TRBJ2-5; tentative D call: TRBD2 (5 bases). The CDR3 loop reads CASSSPWGSEYQETQYF. Here the CDR3 DNA reads TGTGCCAGCAGCTCCCCCTGGGGTAGCGAATACCAAGAGACCCAGTACTTC.